Each of the 29 T cell receptor beta chains below was sequenced from the same sample in a study of blood T cell repertoires in COVID-19. Libraries were prepared by immunoSEQ multiplex PCR; TCRdb keeps only in-frame clonotypes and omits some of them. This sample carries just over 250,000 clones, about 86% of them seen once, and the ten largest clones take 4.1%. The sequencing input was PBMCs or T cells enriched from blood (not recorded which). The receptors here all came from a man younger than 40 with acute COVID-19.

The genes are TRBV3-1 (or the pseudogene TRBV3-2) and TRBJ1-1; D might be TRBD1 (6 bases). Germline lookup yields CDR1 LGHDT and CDR2 YNNKEL (reference sequence). V was clipped by 8 bases and J by 1 base, with 11 bases between them. CDR3 length: 13 amino acids. Here the CDR3 reads CASGRTANTEAFF. The CDR3 nucleotides read TGTGCCAGCGGACGGACAGCGAACACTGAAGCTTTCTTT.

The gene calls are TRBV3-1 (or the pseudogene TRBV3-2) and TRBJ1-1; D gene uncertain. The CDR3 covers 11 residues. Deletions cut 3 bases from V and 7 bases from J, with 6 bases between. Germline CDR1 reads LGHDT; CDR2 reads YNNKEL (reference sequence). CDR3 nucleotide sequence: TGTGCCAGCAGCCACGGGGTTGAAGCTTTCTTT. It translates to CASSHGVEAFF.

Note on this clone: The junction differs from germline at one of its ends, possibly a read error. This rearrangement joins TRBV7-7 to TRBJ1-3, with 9 bases aligning to TRBD1. Germline CDR1 reads SSHAT; CDR2 reads FNYEAQ (reference sequence). This CDR3 is built from 15 residues. CDR3 DNA: TGTGCTAGCAGTACAGGGGGCGCGTTGGGAAACACCATATATTTT. Translated, it gives CASSTGGALGNTIYF.

The chain employs TRBV6-1 and TRBJ2-7; D is uncertain. CDR3 length equals 12 residues. Trimming left V 2 bases short and J 4 bases short, with 6 bases between. Germline-derived CDR1 and CDR2 are MNHNS and SASEGT. This chain's CDR3 is CASSEMRYEQYV. CDR3 DNA sequence: TGTGCCAGCAGTGAAATGAGATACGAGCAGTACGTC.

The chain is built from TRBV10-2 and TRBJ2-1, with 15 positions matching TRBD2. The CDR3 extends over 18 amino acids. V shed 6 bases and J 6 bases; nucleotides not matched to a gene: 12. Germline values: CDR1 WSHSY, CDR2 SAAADI. Here the CDR3 reads CASRGTSGGFTFGNEQFF. CDR3 DNA: TGCGCCAGCAGAGGGACTAGCGGGGGGTTCACCTTTGGCAATGAGCAGTTCTTC.

V is TRBV3-1 (or the pseudogene TRBV3-2) and J is TRBJ2-3, with 12 bases lining up with TRBD1. CDR3 length: 17 residues. CDR1 is LGHDT and CDR2 is YNNKEL in the germline V gene (reference sequence). V dropped 4 bases and J dropped 2; count of bases not matched to a gene: 7. Here the CDR3 reads CASSRTGTGGSTDTQYF. Written as DNA, the CDR3 is TGTGCCAGCAGCCGTACCGGGACAGGGGGCTCCACAGATACGCAGTATTTT.

The chain links TRBV19 to TRBJ1-1, with a tentative D call TRBD1 (6 bases). Looked up from germline, CDR1 is LNHDA and CDR2 is SQIVND (reference sequence). V lost 3 bases and J lost 0, with 14 bases in between. CDR3 length: 16 amino acids. DNA for the CDR3: TGTGCCAGTAGTATTAAGCGGGGGCTATTGAACACTGAAGCTTTCTTT. This codes for CASSIKRGLLNTEAFF.

The CDR3 sequence: CASSLSGRAGNEQFF. Written as DNA, the CDR3 is TGTGCCAGCAGCCTAAGCGGGAGGGCCGGTAATGAGCAGTTCTTC. The chain has TRBV3-1 (or the pseudogene TRBV3-2) and TRBJ2-1; 10 bases are a match to TRBD2. Trimming removed 4 bases from V and 7 bases from J; junction bases left unmatched: 7. Per germline, CDR1 LGHDT and CDR2 YNNKEL (reference sequence). The CDR3 spans 15 residues.

The chain joins TRBV6-5 to TRBJ2-5; a weak D match, TRBD1 (6 bases). Trimming stripped 6 bases from V and 2 bases from J, with 13 bases between. CDR3 length: 14 amino acids. The germline V gene encodes CDR1 MNHEY and CDR2 SVGAGI. CDR3 region: CASSLRGQQETQYF. CDR3 bases: TGTGCCAGCAGCCTACGTGGACAGCAAGAGACCCAGTACTTC.

This chain links TRBV19 with TRBJ2-2; 12 positions match TRBD1. The CDR3 loop spans 17 amino acids. Trimming took 5 bases from V and 2 from J; bases not matched to a gene: 6. Germline V gene sequence: CDR1 LNHDA, CDR2 SQIVND (reference sequence). The CDR3 loop reads CASSRKGQGANTGELFF. The DNA for the CDR3 is TGTGCCAGTAGTCGTAAGGGACAGGGGGCCAACACCGGGGAGCTGTTTTTT. Drawing the rest from reference TRBV19 and TRBJ2-2, the complete variable domain is DGGITQSPKYLFRKEGQNVTLSCEQNLNHDAMYWYRQDPGQGLRLIYYSQIVNDFQKGDIAEGYSVSREKKESFPLTVTSAQKNPTAFYLCASSRKGQGANTGELFFGEGSRLTVL.

The chain uses TRBV9 and TRBJ2-1; D unresolved. Trimming pared 3 bases from V and 9 bases from J, leaving 10 bases between. The CDR3 covers 12 residues. Germline CDR1 is SGDLS and CDR2 is YYNGEE. The DNA of the CDR3 is TGTGCCAGCAGCGACGATAGCCCTGAGCAGTTCTTC. This translates into CASSDDSPEQFF. Variable domain in full (rest from reference TRBV9 and TRBJ2-1): DSGVTQTPKHLITATGQRVTLRCSPRSGDLSVYWYQQSLDQGLQFLIQYYNGEERAKGNILERFSAQQFPDLHSELNLSSLELGDSALYFCASSDDSPEQFFGPGTRLTVL.

This clone has a handful of counts. The chain uses TRBV28 and TRBJ1-3; TRBD1 matches 11 bases. The CDR3 runs to 15 residues. The germline V gene has CDR1 MDHEN and CDR2 SYDVKM. V lost 6 bases to trimming and J lost 0 bases; unmatched junction nucleotides: 1. The CDR3 reads CASRGTGGSGNTIYF. CDR3 sequence (DNA): TGTGCCAGCAGGGGGACAGGGGGCTCTGGAAACACCATATATTTT. The whole variable domain, remainder taken from reference TRBV28 and TRBJ1-3, is DVKVTQSSRYLVKRTGEKVFLECVQDMDHENMFWYRQDPGLGLRLIYFSYDVKMKEKGDIPEGYSVSREKKERFSLILESASTNQTSMYLCASRGTGGSGNTIYFGEGSWLTVV.

V usage is TRBV11-2 and J usage is TRBJ1-1; 8 bases agree with TRBD1. Per germline, CDR1 SGHAT and CDR2 FQNNGV. The J segment lost 11 bases and the V segment lost 11 bases, leaving 10 bases of the junction unmatched. This CDR3 region has 11 residues. CDR3 protein: CAGATGEVAFF. CDR3 in DNA: TGTGCCGGGGCGACAGGGGAGGTGGCTTTCTTT.

The rearrangement joins TRBV24-1 to TRBJ2-2; tentative D call: TRBD2 (6 bases). The V end lost 8 bases, the J end lost 7 bases, and 10 bases lay between the germline ends. CDR1 is KGHDR and CDR2 is SFDVKD in the germline V gene. The CDR3 loop spans 12 amino acids. The CDR3 here is CATTGGIGELFF. The CDR3 DNA follows: TGTGCCACCACCGGGGGAATCGGGGAGCTGTTTTTT.

The V and J genes are TRBV23-1 and TRBJ1-4, with TRBD1 identical over 8 bases. TRBV23-1 qualifies as an ORF whose function is uncertain. This CDR3 has 14 residues. The V segment lost 5 bases and the J segment 7 bases; nucleotides outside the gene matches: 6. CDR3 nucleotide sequence: TGCGCCAGCAGTAACAGGGGGAAGTGTGAAAAACTGTTTTTT. This encodes CASSNRGKCEKLFF.

Only one count was recorded for this clone. The rearrangement uses TRBV9 and TRBJ2-5; tentatively, D is TRBD2 (6 bases). V was pared by 4 bases and J by 0 bases, with 10 bases between. Germline CDR1 and CDR2: SGDLS and YYNGEE. This CDR3 comprises 14 residues. The CDR3 spells CASSIGGNQETQYF. The DNA for the CDR3 is TGTGCCAGCAGCATTGGAGGGAACCAAGAGACCCAGTACTTC.

In its sample, this clone was seen once. The genes are TRBV7-9 and TRBJ1-6; no firm D call. Germline CDR1 reads SEHNR; CDR2 reads FQNEAQ (reference sequence). The ends were cut back, 1 base at V and 4 bases at J, with 5 bases in the middle. This CDR3 is 14 amino acids long. Here the CDR3 DNA reads TGTGCCAGCAGCTTAGATCCGTATAATTCACCCCTCCACTTT. This gives the protein CASSLDPYNSPLHF.

V gene TRBV7-2 combines with J gene TRBJ1-6; TRBD1 matches at 7 bases. With V trimmed by 2 bases and J by 9 bases, 7 bases remained unmatched. Germline V gives CDR1 SGHTA, CDR2 FQGNSA. The CDR3 sequence is 15 residues long. The DNA of the CDR3 is TGTGCCAGCAGCTTATCCCAGGGGGTGTCTTCACCCCTCCACTTT. Protein product: CASSLSQGVSSPLHF.

The V gene is TRBV9, the J gene TRBJ1-4; 7 bases are a match to TRBD1. This CDR3 contains 16 residues. The ends lost 3 bases at V and 8 bases at J; junction bases unmatched: 13. Germline lookup yields CDR1 SGDLS and CDR2 YYNGEE. The CDR3 DNA reads TGTGCCAGCAGCGAGGGGGCCGGAAGGGGTGGCGAAAAACTGTTTTTT. It encodes CASSEGAGRGGEKLFF.

This rearrangement joins TRBV6-2 or TRBV6-3 to TRBJ2-1, with TRBD2 matching 13 bases. The CDR3 covers 17 residues. Germline CDR1 reads MNHEY; CDR2 reads SVGEGT. Unmatched junction bases numbered 3, after V lost 0 bases and J lost 4 bases. CDR3 amino acids: CASSYSGTSGIYNEQFF. The CDR3, as DNA: TGTGCCAGCAGTTACTCCGGGACTAGCGGGATTTACAATGAGCAGTTCTTC.

Only a few counts were recorded for this clone. The gene calls are TRBV6-5 and TRBJ1-1, with D perhaps TRBD1 (6 bases). From germline, CDR1 is MNHEY and CDR2 SVGAGI. With 2 bases removed from V and 1 base from J, the gap between germline ends came to 14 bases. The length of the CDR3 is 16 residues. This chain's CDR3 is CASSYRDGQPNTEAFF. DNA for the CDR3: TGTGCCAGCAGTTACAGAGATGGACAGCCGAACACTGAAGCTTTCTTT.

The chain carries TRBV6-5 and TRBJ2-3; 10 nucleotides match TRBD2. The germline gives CDR1 MNHEY, CDR2 SVGAGI. The CDR3 has 14 residues. Germline trimming cut 6 bases from V and 2 bases from J; bases unmatched to any gene: 2. The CDR3, as DNA: TGTGCCAGCAGGAGCGGGAGGGCCACAGATACGCAGTATTTT. It encodes CASRSGRATDTQYF.

The V gene is TRBV5-4, the J gene TRBJ1-1; D is uncertain. The CDR3 loop spans 15 amino acids. Deletions cut 5 bases from V and 11 bases from J, with 25 bases between. The germline CDR1 and CDR2 sequences are SGHNT and YYREEE (reference sequence). The chain's CDR3 is CASSTGGGNSTGAFF. The CDR3 DNA is TGTGCCAGCAGTACGGGCGGCGGGAATTCCACTGGGGCTTTCTTT.

The rearrangement uses TRBV5-4 and TRBJ2-1, with 8 bases matching TRBD1. The CDR3 sequence is 14 residues long. Trimming cost V 7 bases and J 4 bases; bases outside gene matches: 7. CDR1 and CDR2 (germline): SGHNT, YYREEE (reference sequence). The CDR3 region has the DNA TGTGCCAGCGAAACGGACAGGGCTTACAATGAGCAGTTCTTC. Its protein product is CASETDRAYNEQFF.

V usage is TRBV6-4 and J usage is TRBJ2-3; 7 positions agree with TRBD2. CDR1 MRHNA and CDR2 SNTAGT come from the germline V gene. V was pared by 6 bases and J by 1 base, with 7 bases of the junction left unmatched. There are 15 residues in the CDR3. The CDR3 sequence: CASSTGSGGTDTQYF. CDR3 nucleotides: TGTGCCAGCAGCACAGGCAGCGGGGGCACAGATACGCAGTATTTT.

This clone is a singleton in its sample. CDR3 amino acids: CASSVLSKPDLTGHEQFF. The CDR3 nucleotides are TGTGCCAGCAGCGTCCTATCGAAACCCGATCTTACAGGGCATGAGCAGTTCTTC. The V call is TRBV9, the J call TRBJ2-1, with D maybe TRBD1 (6 bases). The CDR3 runs to 18 residues. Germline CDR1 reads SGDLS; CDR2 reads YYNGEE. The ends were cut back, 2 bases at V and 8 bases at J, with 26 bases in the middle.

The chain couples TRBV24-1 to TRBJ2-2, with a weak D call TRBD1 (6 bases). Trimming cost V 4 bases and J 4 bases, with 15 bases left between them. There are 16 residues in the CDR3. Germline assignment: CDR1 KGHDR and CDR2 SFDVKD. The CDR3 loop is CATSDPGTRTTGELFF. DNA of the CDR3: TGTGCCACCAGTGACCCCGGGACAAGGACCACCGGGGAGCTGTTTTTT.

The rearrangement joins TRBV3-1 (or the pseudogene TRBV3-2) to TRBJ2-6, with unresolved D. V lost 3 bases to trimming and J lost 0 bases, with 3 bases between them. The germline CDR1 and CDR2 sequences are LGHDT and YNNKEL (reference sequence). The CDR3 contains 14 residues. The CDR3 DNA reads TGTGCCAGCAGCCACCTCTCTGGGGCCAACGTCCTGACTTTC. It encodes CASSHLSGANVLTF.

In this sample, this clone turned up a few times. This chain joins TRBV9 and TRBJ1-4; TRBD1 agrees at 9 bases. The germline gives CDR1 SGDLS, CDR2 YYNGEE. The V segment lost 4 bases and the J segment 8 bases; nucleotides outside the gene matches: 6. This CDR3 region has 14 residues. CDR3 residues: CASSTDRGGEKLFF. The CDR3 DNA is TGTGCCAGCAGCACGGACAGGGGCGGGGAAAAACTGTTTTTT.